These 15 T cell receptor beta chains share one sample of origin, sequenced in a study of patients and donors after allogeneic stem cell transplantation. TCRdb independently ran MiXCR on the RT-PCR reads; one entry per CDR3 protein. The sample has roughly 940,000 distinct CDR3 sequences, about 20% seen once; the top ten hold 5% to 6.5%. The sample taken for sequencing was blood, either unsorted or a sorted T cell fraction (not recorded which). These receptors came from a human donor who was either an allogeneic HSCT recipient or a stem cell or donor lymphocyte infusion donor (not recorded which). It is not recorded whose cells these are; they may come from a transplant donor.

There are a few counts of this clonotype. The chain uses TRBV2 and TRBJ2-2; 8 nucleotides match TRBD1. Looked up from germline, CDR1 is SNHLY and CDR2 is FYNNEI. V was pared by 9 bases and J by 0 bases, with 3 bases of the junction left unmatched. CDR3 length equals 14 residues. Written as DNA, the CDR3 is TGTGCCAGTATGGGACAGGCGAACACCGGGGAGCTGTTTTTT. Its protein product is CASMGQANTGELFF.

As DNA, the CDR3 is TGTGCCAGCAGTTACTCTGGGCGAGGCGGGGGAGAGACCCAGTACTTC. The encoded protein is CASSYSGRGGGETQYF. V is TRBV6-5 and J is TRBJ2-5, with 7 bases matching TRBD2. Germline V gene lookup returns CDR1 MNHEY and CDR2 SVGAGI. CDR3 length: 16 residues. The V gene end was trimmed by 0 bases and the J gene end by 4 bases; junction bases not matched to a gene: 8.

The genes are TRBV7-9 and TRBJ2-7; no definite D call. The V gene lost 7 bases and the J gene lost 2 bases, with 21 bases spanning the gap. Germline assignment: CDR1 SEHNR and CDR2 FQNEAQ (reference sequence). The CDR3 runs to 16 residues. CDR3: CASTNRSLIRTYEQYF. Here the CDR3 DNA reads TGTGCCAGCACAAACAGATCCCTTATCCGGACCTACGAGCAGTACTTC.

The V gene is TRBV14, the J gene TRBJ2-1; 12 bases line up with TRBD2. The junction had 4 bases not matched to a gene; V was cut back by 6 bases and J by 7 bases. The CDR3 covers 14 residues. The germline V gene encodes CDR1 SGHDN and CDR2 FVKESK. CDR3 sequence reads: CASRTSGSGNEQFF. In nucleotides, the CDR3 is TGTGCCAGCAGGACTAGCGGGAGTGGTAATGAGCAGTTCTTC.

In DNA, the CDR3 is TGTGCCTGGAGTTCCGCACTGAACACTGAAGCTTTCTTT. This encodes CAWSSALNTEAFF. The V and J genes are TRBV30 and TRBJ1-1; D is unclear. This CDR3 is built from 13 residues. Germline lookup yields CDR1 GTSNPN and CDR2 SVGIG (reference sequence). Trimming stripped 2 bases from V and 0 bases from J, with 7 bases between.

Many counts were recorded for this clonotype. CDR3 nucleotide sequence: TGCGCCAGCAGCTTGGAGGGGGGCTCGGACGAGCAGTACTTC. The encoded protein is CASSLEGGSDEQYF. J is TRBJ2-7 and V is TRBV5-1; the D gene could be TRBD1 or TRBD2 (6 bases each). This CDR3 region has 14 residues. With 0 bases removed from V and 5 bases from J, the gap between germline ends came to 12 bases. Germline CDR1 and CDR2: SGHRS and YFSETQ.

This rearrangement joins TRBV4-1 to TRBJ2-7; the D is unclear. Germline lookup yields CDR1 MGHRA and CDR2 YSYEKL. V gave up 4 bases and J gave up 0 bases, with 10 bases separating them. The CDR3 spans 14 residues. In DNA form, the CDR3 reads TGCGCCAGCAGCCCCCAAATAGCCTCCTACGAGCAGTACTTC. It encodes CASSPQIASYEQYF.

The J gene is TRBJ1-5, the V gene TRBV3-1; no reliable D call. This CDR3 is 14 amino acids long. With 1 base removed from V and 1 base from J, the gap between germline ends came to 5 bases. From germline, CDR1 is LGHDT and CDR2 YNNKEL (reference sequence). The CDR3: CASSQAKSNQPQHF. CDR3 bases: TGTGCCAGCAGCCAAGCGAAAAGCAATCAGCCCCAGCATTTT.

This rearrangement joins TRBV12-3 or TRBV12-4 to TRBJ1-1, with no clear D. The CDR3 spans 15 residues. The V end lost 5 bases, the J end lost 2 bases, and 15 bases lay between the germline ends. The CDR3 loop is CASSQPQPGNTEAFF. DNA for the CDR3: TGTGCCAGCAGTCAACCCCAACCGGGAAACACTGAAGCTTTCTTT.

At least ten counts were recorded for this clonotype. The chain employs TRBV14 and TRBJ2-1; tentative D call: TRBD1 (6 bases). Germline V gene sequence: CDR1 SGHDN, CDR2 FVKESK. V lost 2 bases to trimming and J lost 8 bases, with 7 bases between them. The length of the CDR3 is 12 residues. DNA of the CDR3: TGTGCCAGCAGCCAAAGGGGGTATGAGCAGTTCTTC. It encodes CASSQRGYEQFF.

This clonotype came up a few times. V gene TRBV20-1 combines with J gene TRBJ1-2; no firm D call. V shed 1 base and J shed 3 bases, with 6 bases lying between them. The CDR3 covers 12 residues. Looked up from germline, CDR1 is DFQATT and CDR2 is SNEGSKA (reference sequence). The CDR3 loop reads CSARGWDYGYTF. The CDR3 coding sequence is TGCAGTGCTAGAGGATGGGACTATGGCTACACCTTC.

This clonotype was detected many times. This chain joins TRBV24-1 and TRBJ2-2; 7 bases are a match to TRBD1. CDR3 length equals 15 residues. The ends lost 5 bases at V and 7 bases at J; junction bases unmatched: 9. Looked up from germline, CDR1 is KGHDR and CDR2 is SFDVKD. The CDR3 reads CATSGGQSFGGELFF. As DNA, the CDR3 is TGTGCCACCAGTGGGGGACAGTCCTTCGGCGGGGAGCTGTTTTTT.

This clonotype has more than one count but fewer than ten. The V call is TRBV7-2, the J call TRBJ1-2; D remains unclear. CDR1 SGHTA and CDR2 FQGNSA come from the germline V gene. Trimming removed 5 bases from V and 1 base from J, with 14 bases in between. This CDR3 region has 15 residues. CDR3 in amino acids: CASSPRGSLNYGYTF. The CDR3 bases are TGTGCCAGCAGCCCGAGAGGCAGTCTTAACTATGGCTACACCTTC.

The V gene is TRBV21-1, the J gene TRBJ2-3; the table's TRBD1 call for D was not verified on the DNA. TRBV21-1 is recorded as a pseudogene. The CDR3 sequence is 14 residues long. CDR3 DNA: TGTGCCAGCAACCCAGGGAGTTTCATAGATACGCAGTATTTT. It encodes CASNPGSFIDTQYF.

The rearrangement joins TRBV2 to TRBJ2-7, with 7 bases identical to TRBD1. The CDR3 contains 15 residues. V lost 5 bases and J lost 0; bases outside the gene matches: 7. Germline CDR1 SNHLY, CDR2 FYNNEI. For the CDR3, the DNA is TGTGCCAGCAGTTATGGGACAGTCCTCTCCTACGAGCAGTACTTC. Amino acids: CASSYGTVLSYEQYF.